The 6 T cell receptor beta chains in this list originate from one sample, sequenced in a study of graft-versus-host responses after intestinal transplantation. Repertoires were generated with immunoSEQ multiplex PCR, while TCRdb's copy carries only in-frame clones and drops some. The table shows around 24,000 clones, with about four fifths occurring only once. No antigens are known for them. The specimen comprised unstimulated CD8+ T cells sorted from spleen or lymph node cells, sampled before transplant. The receptors derive from a human donor who was the organ donor for an intestinal transplant.

V gene TRBV30 combines with J gene TRBJ2-7; D may be TRBD2 (6 bases). The CDR3 loop spans 16 amino acids. V shed 1 base and J shed 2 bases, with 18 bases lying between them. Germline V CDR1 and CDR2: GTSNPN, SVGIG (reference sequence). DNA for the CDR3: TGTGCCTGGAGTGGGCCGGGGGTTCTTTTTACCTACGAGCAGTACTTC. It codes for CAWSGPGVLFTYEQYF. The full variable domain, completed using reference TRBV30 and TRBJ2-7, is SQTIHQWPATLVQPVGSPLSLECTVEGTSNPNLYWYRQAAGRGLQLLFYSVGIGQISSEVPQNLSASRPQDRQFILSSKKLLLSDSGFYLCAWSGPGVLFTYEQYFGPGTRLTVT.

The table lists this clone with a few counts. The chain has TRBV12-1 and TRBJ1-3; the table names TRBD1, a call not compared with the DNA. TRBV12-1 is listed as a pseudogene. The CDR3 covers 14 residues. The CDR3 DNA reads TGTGCCAGCAGCCCAGACAGGGCTGGAAACACCATATATTTT. Translated: CASSPDRAGNTIYF.

This clone was seen once. The chain recombines TRBV5-4 with TRBJ2-7, with 8 bases identical to TRBD2. Unmatched junction bases numbered 2, after V lost 0 bases and J lost 0 bases. Germline lookup yields CDR1 SGHNT and CDR2 YYREEE (reference sequence). This CDR3 comprises 15 residues. Here the CDR3 reads CASSLASGSSYEQYF. The CDR3 nucleotides are TGTGCCAGCAGCTTGGCCAGCGGGAGCTCCTACGAGCAGTACTTC.

V usage is TRBV11-3 and J usage is TRBJ2-2; 7 bases map to TRBD2. Germline values: CDR1 SGHNT, CDR2 YENEEA. V lost 6 bases to trimming and J lost 3 bases; unmatched junction nucleotides: 7. CDR3 length: 15 amino acids. The CDR3 coding sequence is TGTGCCAGCAGTTGGGGGGAGGGCTACACCGGGGAGCTGTTTTTT. Protein: CASSWGEGYTGELFF.

The chain recombines TRBV13 with TRBJ2-7; TRBD2 aligns across 7 bases. With 5 bases clipped from V and 4 bases from J, the junction kept 11 bases outside the gene matches. CDR1 and CDR2 from the germline V gene are PRHDT and FYEKMQ (reference sequence). The CDR3 totals 15 residues. The CDR3 DNA follows: TGTGCCAGCAGCCCAGAGGGCGGGAGCGGTTACGAGCAGTACTTC. Protein: CASSPEGGSGYEQYF. Looking up the rest from reference TRBV13 and TRBJ2-7 gives the full variable domain: AAGVIQSPRHLIKEKRETATLKCYPIPRHDTVYWYQQGPGQDPQFLISFYEKMQSDKGSIPDRFSAQQFSDYHSELNMSSLELGDSALYFCASSPEGGSGYEQYFGPGTRLTVT.

This clone was seen only a few times. The DNA for the CDR3 is TGTGCCAGCAGTTTCGGGACTAGCGGCTCCTACGAGCAGTACTTC. This translates into CASSFGTSGSYEQYF. V and J are TRBV27 and TRBJ2-7; 11 nucleotides align to TRBD2. Germline V gene lookup returns CDR1 MNHEY and CDR2 SMNVEV (reference sequence). This CDR3 comprises 15 residues. V shed 3 bases, J shed 0 bases, and the junction held 1 base outside the gene matches.